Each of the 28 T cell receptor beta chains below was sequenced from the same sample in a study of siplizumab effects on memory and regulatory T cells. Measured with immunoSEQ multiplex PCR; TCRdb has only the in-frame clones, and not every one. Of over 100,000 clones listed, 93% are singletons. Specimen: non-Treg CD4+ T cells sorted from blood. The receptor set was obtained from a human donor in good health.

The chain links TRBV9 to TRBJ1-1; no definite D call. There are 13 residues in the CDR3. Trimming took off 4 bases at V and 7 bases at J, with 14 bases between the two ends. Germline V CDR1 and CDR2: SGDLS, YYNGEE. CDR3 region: CASSLAQAGEAFF. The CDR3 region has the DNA TGTGCCAGCAGCTTAGCGCAAGCGGGTGAAGCTTTCTTT.

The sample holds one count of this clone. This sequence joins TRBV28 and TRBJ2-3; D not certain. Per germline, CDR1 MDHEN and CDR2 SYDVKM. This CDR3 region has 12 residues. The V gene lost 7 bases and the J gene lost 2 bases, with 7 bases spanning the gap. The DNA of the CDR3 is TGTGCCAGCACCATAGACACAGATACGCAGTATTTT. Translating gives CASTIDTDTQYF. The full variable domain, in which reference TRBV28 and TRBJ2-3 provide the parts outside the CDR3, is DVKVTQSSRYLVKRTGEKVFLECVQDMDHENMFWYRQDPGLGLRLIYFSYDVKMKEKGDIPEGYSVSREKKERFSLILESASTNQTSMYLCASTIDTDTQYFGPGTRLTVL.

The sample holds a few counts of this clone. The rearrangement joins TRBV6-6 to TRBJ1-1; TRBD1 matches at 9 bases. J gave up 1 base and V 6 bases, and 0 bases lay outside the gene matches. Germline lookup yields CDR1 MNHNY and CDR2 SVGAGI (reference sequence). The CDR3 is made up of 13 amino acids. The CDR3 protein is CASRDRGNTEAFF. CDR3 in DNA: TGTGCCAGCAGGGACAGGGGGAACACTGAAGCTTTCTTT.

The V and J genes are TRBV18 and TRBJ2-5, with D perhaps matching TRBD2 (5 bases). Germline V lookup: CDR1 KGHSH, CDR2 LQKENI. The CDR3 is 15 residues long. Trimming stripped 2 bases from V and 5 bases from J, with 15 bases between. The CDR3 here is CASSPGGPPGETQYF. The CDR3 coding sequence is TGTGCCAGCTCACCAGGCGGCCCCCCGGGGGAGACCCAGTACTTC. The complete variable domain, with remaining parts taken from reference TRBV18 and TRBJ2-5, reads NAGVMQNPRHLVRRRGQEARLRCSPMKGHSHVYWYRQLPEEGLKFMVYLQKENIIDESGMPKERFSAEFPKEGPSILRIQQVVRGDSAAYFCASSPGGPPGETQYFGPGTRLLVL.

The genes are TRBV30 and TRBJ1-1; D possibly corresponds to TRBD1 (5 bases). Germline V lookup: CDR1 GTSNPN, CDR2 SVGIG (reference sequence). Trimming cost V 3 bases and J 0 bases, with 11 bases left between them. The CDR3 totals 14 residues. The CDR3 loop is CAWRMGEMNTEAFF. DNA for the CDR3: TGTGCCTGGAGAATGGGGGAGATGAACACTGAAGCTTTCTTT.

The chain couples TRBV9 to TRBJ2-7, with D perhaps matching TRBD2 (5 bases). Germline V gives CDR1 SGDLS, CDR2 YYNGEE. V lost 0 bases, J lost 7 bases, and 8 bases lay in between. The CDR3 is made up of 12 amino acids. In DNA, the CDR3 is TGTGCCAGCAGCGTAGACCGCGGGGAGCAGTACTTC. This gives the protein CASSVDRGEQYF.

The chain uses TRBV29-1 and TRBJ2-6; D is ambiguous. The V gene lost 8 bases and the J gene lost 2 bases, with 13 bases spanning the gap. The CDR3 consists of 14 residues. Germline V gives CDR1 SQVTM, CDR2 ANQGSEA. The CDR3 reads CSIEVATGANVLTF. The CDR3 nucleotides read TGCAGCATAGAAGTGGCTACTGGGGCCAACGTCCTGACTTTC.

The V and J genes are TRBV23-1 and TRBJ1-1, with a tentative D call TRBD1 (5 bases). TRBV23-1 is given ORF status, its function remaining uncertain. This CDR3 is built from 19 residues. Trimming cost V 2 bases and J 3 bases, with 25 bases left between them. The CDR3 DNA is TGCGCCAGCAGTCAAAGGGGCCGGTGGCAACCGTTCGTCCACACTGAAGCTTTCTTT. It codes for CASSQRGRWQPFVHTEAFF.

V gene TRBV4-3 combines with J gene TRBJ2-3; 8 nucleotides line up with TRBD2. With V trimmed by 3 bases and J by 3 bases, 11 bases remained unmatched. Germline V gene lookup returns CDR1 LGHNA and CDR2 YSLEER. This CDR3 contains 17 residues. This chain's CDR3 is CASSQTAAGGKTDTQYF. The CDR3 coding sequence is TGCGCCAGCAGCCAGACCGCGGCGGGGGGTAAGACAGATACGCAGTATTTT.

CDR3 loop: CASSVEVTGNTIYF. The CDR3 DNA reads TGTGCCAGCAGCGTAGAGGTTACCGGGAACACCATATATTTT. The genes are TRBV9 and TRBJ1-3; D not resolved. The CDR3 loop spans 14 amino acids. The V and J ends lost 0 bases and 7 bases respectively, with 11 bases between them. Germline V gives CDR1 SGDLS, CDR2 YYNGEE.

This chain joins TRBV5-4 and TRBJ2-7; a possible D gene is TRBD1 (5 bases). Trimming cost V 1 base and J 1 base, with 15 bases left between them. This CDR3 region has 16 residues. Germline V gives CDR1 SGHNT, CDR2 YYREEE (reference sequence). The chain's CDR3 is CASSLFGRQGSYEQYF. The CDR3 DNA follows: TGTGCCAGCAGCTTGTTCGGTCGGCAGGGATCCTACGAGCAGTACTTC.

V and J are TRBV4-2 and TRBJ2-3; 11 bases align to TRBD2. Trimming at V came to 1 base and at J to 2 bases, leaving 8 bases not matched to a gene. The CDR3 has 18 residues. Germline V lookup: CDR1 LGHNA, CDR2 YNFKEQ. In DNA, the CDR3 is TGTGCCAGCAGCCAAGGTTTAACTAGCGGGGGACTCACAGATACGCAGTATTTT. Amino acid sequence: CASSQGLTSGGLTDTQYF.

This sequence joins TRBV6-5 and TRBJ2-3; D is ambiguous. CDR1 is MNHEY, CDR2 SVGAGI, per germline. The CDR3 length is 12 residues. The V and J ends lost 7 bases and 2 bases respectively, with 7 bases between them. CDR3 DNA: TGTGCCAGCAAGGCCCCCACAGATACGCAGTATTTT. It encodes CASKAPTDTQYF.

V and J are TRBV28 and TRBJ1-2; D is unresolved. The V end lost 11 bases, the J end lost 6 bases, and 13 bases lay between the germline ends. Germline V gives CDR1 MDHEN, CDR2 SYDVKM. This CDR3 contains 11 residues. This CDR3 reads CASGRVDGYTF. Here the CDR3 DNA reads TGTGCCTCGGGAAGAGTTGATGGCTACACCTTC.

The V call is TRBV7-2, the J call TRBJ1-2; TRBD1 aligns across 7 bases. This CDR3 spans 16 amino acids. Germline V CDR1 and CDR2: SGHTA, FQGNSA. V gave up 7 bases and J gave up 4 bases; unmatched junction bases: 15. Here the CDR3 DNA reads TGTGCCAGCACGGAAACGCCGACAGGGTTTGGCTATGGCTACACCTTC. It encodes CASTETPTGFGYGYTF.

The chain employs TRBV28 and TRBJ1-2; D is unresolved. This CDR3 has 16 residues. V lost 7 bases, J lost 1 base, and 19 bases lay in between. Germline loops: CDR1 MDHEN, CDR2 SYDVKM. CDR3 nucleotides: TGTGCCAGCACCCTAAAATCCCGTTCCGTTAACTATGGCTACACCTTC. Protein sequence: CASTLKSRSVNYGYTF.

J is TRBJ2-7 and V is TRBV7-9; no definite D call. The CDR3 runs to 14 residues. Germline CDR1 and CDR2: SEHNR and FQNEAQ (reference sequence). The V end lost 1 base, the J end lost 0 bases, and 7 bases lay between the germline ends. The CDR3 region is CASSLDQTSYEQYF. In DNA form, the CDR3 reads TGTGCCAGCAGCTTAGATCAAACCTCCTACGAGCAGTACTTC.

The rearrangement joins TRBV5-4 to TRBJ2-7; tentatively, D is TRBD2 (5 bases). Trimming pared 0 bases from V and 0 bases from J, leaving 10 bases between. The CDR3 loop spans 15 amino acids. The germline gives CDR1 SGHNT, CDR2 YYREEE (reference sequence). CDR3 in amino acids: CASSLDSGSSYEQYF. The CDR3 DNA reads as TGTGCCAGCAGCTTGGATTCGGGGTCCTCCTACGAGCAGTACTTC. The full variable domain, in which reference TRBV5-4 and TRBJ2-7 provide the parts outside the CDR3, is ETGVTQSPTHLIKTRGQQVTLRCSSQSGHNTVSWYQQALGQGPQFIFQYYREEENGRGNFPPRFSGLQFPNYSSELNVNALELDDSALYLCASSLDSGSSYEQYFGPGTRLTVT.

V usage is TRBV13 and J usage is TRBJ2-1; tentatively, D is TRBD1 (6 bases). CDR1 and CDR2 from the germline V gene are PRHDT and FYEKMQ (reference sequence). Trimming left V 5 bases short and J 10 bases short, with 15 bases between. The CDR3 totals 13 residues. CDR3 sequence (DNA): TGTGCCAGCAGCCCGGACAGCGAAGGAGAGCAGTTCTTC. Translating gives CASSPDSEGEQFF.

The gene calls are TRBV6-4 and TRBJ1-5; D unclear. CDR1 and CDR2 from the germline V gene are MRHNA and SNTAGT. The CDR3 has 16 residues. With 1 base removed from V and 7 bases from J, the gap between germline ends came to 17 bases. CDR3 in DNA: TGTGCCAGCAGTGACTTTTTTTCTCGCGACCGCCAGCCCCAGCATTTT. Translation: CASSDFFSRDRQPQHF.

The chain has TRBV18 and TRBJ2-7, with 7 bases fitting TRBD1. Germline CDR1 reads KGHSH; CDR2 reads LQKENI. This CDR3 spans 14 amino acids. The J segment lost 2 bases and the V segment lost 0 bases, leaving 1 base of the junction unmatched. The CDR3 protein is CASSPPGQTYEQYF. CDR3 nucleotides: TGTGCCAGCTCACCACCGGGACAGACCTACGAGCAGTACTTC.

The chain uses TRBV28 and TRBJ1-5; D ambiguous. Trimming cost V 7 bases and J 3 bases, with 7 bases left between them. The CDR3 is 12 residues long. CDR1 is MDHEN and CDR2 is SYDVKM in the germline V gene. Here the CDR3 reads CASTQINQPQHF. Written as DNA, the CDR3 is TGTGCCAGCACACAGATCAATCAGCCCCAGCATTTT.

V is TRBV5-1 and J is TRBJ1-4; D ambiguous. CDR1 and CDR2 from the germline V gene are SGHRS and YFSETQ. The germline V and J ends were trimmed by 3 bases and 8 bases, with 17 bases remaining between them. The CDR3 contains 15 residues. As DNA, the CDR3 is TGCGCCAGCAGCTCGGCTAGCTCCCGGCGGGAAAAACTGTTTTTT. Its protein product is CASSSASSRREKLFF.

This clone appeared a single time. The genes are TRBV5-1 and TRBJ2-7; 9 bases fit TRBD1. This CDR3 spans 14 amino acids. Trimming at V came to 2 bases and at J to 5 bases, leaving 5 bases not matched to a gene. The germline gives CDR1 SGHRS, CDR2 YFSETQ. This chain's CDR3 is CASSFLQGADEQYF. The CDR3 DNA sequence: TGCGCCAGCAGCTTCCTACAGGGGGCTGACGAGCAGTACTTC. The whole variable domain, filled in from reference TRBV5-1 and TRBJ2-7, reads KAGVTQTPRYLIKTRGQQVTLSCSPISGHRSVSWYQQTPGQGLQFLFEYFSETQRNKGNFPGRFSGRQFSNSRSEMNVSTLELGDSALYLCASSFLQGADEQYFGPGTRLTVT.

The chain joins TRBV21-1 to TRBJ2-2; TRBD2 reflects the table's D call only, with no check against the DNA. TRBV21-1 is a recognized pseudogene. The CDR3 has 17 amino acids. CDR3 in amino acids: CASSKDGGGPYTGELFF. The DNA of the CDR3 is TGTGCCAGCAGCAAAGATGGCGGGGGGCCTTACACCGGGGAGCTGTTTTTT.

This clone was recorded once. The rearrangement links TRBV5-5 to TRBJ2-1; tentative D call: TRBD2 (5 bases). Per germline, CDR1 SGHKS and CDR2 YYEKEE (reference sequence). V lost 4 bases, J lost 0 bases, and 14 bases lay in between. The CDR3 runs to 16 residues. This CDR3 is CASSGFRTSSYNEQFF. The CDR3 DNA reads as TGTGCCAGCAGCGGTTTTCGGACTTCCTCCTACAATGAGCAGTTCTTC.

CDR3 nucleotides: TGTGCCAGCAGCCCCCTGGGGGGGGAAAAACTGTTTTTT. Translation gives CASSPLGGEKLFF. The rearrangement joins TRBV9 to TRBJ1-4; a weak D match, TRBD1 (5 bases). V lost 4 bases and J lost 8, with 12 bases in between. The V gene's germline CDR1 is SGDLS and CDR2 YYNGEE. This CDR3 has 13 residues.

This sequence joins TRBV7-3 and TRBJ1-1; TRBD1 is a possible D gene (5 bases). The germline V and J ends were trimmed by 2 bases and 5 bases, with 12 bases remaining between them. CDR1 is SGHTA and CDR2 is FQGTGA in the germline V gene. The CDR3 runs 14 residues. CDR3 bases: TGTGCCAGCAGCTTATATGGGGGACGTACTGAAGCTTTCTTT. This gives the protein CASSLYGGRTEAFF.